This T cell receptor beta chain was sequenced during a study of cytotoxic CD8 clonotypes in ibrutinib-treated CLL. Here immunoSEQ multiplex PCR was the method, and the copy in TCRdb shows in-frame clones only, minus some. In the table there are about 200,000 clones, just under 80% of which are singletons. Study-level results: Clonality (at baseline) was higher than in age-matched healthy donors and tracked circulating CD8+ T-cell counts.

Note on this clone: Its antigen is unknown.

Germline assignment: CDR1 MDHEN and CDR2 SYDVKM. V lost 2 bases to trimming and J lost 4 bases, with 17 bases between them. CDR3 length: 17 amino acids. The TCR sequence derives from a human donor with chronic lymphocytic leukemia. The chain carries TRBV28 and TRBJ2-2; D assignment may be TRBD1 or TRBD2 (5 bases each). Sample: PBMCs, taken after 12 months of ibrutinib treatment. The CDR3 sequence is CASSLIYGAGPTGELFF. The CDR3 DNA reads TGTGCCAGCAGTTTAATTTACGGGGCCGGCCCCACCGGGGAGCTGTTTTTT.